This TCR beta chain stems from a study of identical twins. The study, taken as a whole, reports: Analyses based on zero insertions could be partly confounded by invariant MAIT and iNKT cells. The analysis was cross-sectional rather than longitudinal within donors. Monozygotic twins shared more out-of-frame TCR alpha than recombination models predicted. Out-of-frame alpha sequences that twins shared showed excess low generation probability.

Using its own MiXCR run on the 5' RACE reads, TCRdb lists one record per CDR3 protein. This sample has 220,000 or so distinct CDR3 sequences; 5.5% to 7% occur once, and the top ten carry approximately 3.7%. A few counts support this clonotype. Its specificity is unknown. CDR1 and CDR2 from the germline V gene are MDHEN and SYDVKM. CDR3 length: 13 residues. Unmatched junction bases numbered 2, after V lost 6 bases and J lost 2 bases. These data were also filed under a second study, of yellow fever vaccine responses in identical twins.

The clonotype comes from a woman aged 18-29 years in good health. Input material: memory (CD45RO+) T cells sorted from blood. This rearrangement joins TRBV28 to TRBJ2-7, with 9 bases that match TRBD2. The CDR3 spells CASRREGPYEQYF. The CDR3 DNA is TGTGCCAGCAGGCGGGAGGGGCCCTACGAGCAGTACTTC.